Listed below are T cell receptor beta chains from one sample, sequenced in a study of blood T cell repertoires in COVID-19. The repertoire was sequenced with immunoSEQ multiplex PCR; TCRdb's copy has only in-frame clones and lacks some. The sample yields nearly 250,000 clones, 86% seen once. The sample taken for sequencing was PBMCs or T cells enriched from blood (not recorded which). The receptors derive from a woman aged 45-59 years who had recovered from COVID-19. CDR3s include the opening cysteine and the closing phenylalanine or tryptophan. The D gene is left open where the match is weak.

TRBV7-6	NA	TRBJ1-4	CASSLFNAGEKLFF	TGTGCCAGCAGCTTATTTAACGCAGGTGAAAAACTGTTTTTT
TRBV4-1	NA	TRBJ1-2	CASSQGAGLGYGYTF	TGCGCCAGCAGCCAAGGTGCAGGGTTGGGCTATGGCTACACCTTC
TRBV9	TRBD2	TRBJ2-3	CASSVWRGADTQYF	TGTGCCAGCAGCGTATGGCGGGGGGCAGATACGCAGTATTTT
TRBV6-5	TRBD1	TRBJ1-2	CASSPGTGVLGYTF	TGTGCCAGCAGTCCCGGGACAGGGGTCTTGGGCTACACCTTC
TRBV24-1	NA	TRBJ2-7	CATSETGQTYEQYF	TGTGCCACCAGTGAGACTGGTCAAACCTACGAGCAGTACTTC
TRBV14	TRBD2	TRBJ2-2	CASRRGGAGELFF	TGTGCCAGCAGGCGCGGGGGGGCCGGGGAGCTGTTTTTT
TRBV11-2	TRBD2	TRBJ2-3	CASSLSASGPTDTQYF	TGTGCCAGCAGCTTATCGGCTAGCGGACCCACAGATACGCAGTATTTT
TRBV2	NA	TRBJ1-2	CASRAAGGGYTF	TGTGCCAGCCGTGCGGCGGGGGGGGGCTACACCTTC
TRBV6-5	TRBD2	TRBJ2-1	CASSYSSGDYNEQFF	TGTGCCAGCAGTTACTCTAGCGGGGACTACAATGAGCAGTTCTTC
TRBV7-9	TRBD1	TRBJ1-6	CASSMGQGFYNSPLHF	TGTGCCAGCAGCATGGGACAGGGGTTCTATAATTCACCCCTCCACTTT
TRBV7-3	NA	TRBJ2-1	CASSLGGSTYNEQFF	TGTGCCAGCAGCTTAGGGGGCAGCACCTACAATGAGCAGTTCTTC